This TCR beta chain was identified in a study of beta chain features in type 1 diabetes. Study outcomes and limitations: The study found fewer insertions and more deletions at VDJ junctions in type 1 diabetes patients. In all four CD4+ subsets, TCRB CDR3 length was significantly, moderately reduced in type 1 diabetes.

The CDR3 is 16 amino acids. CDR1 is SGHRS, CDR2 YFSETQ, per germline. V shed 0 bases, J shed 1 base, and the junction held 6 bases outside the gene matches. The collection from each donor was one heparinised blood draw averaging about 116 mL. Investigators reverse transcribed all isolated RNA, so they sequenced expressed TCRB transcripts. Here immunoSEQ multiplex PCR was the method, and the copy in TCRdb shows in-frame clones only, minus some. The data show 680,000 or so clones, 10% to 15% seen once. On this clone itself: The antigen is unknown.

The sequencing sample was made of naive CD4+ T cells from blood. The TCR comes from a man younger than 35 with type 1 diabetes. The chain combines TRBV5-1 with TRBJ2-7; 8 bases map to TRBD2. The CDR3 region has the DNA TGCGCCAGCAGCTTGGCCGGCGGGGGGCGATCCTACGAGCAGTACTTC. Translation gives CASSLAGGGRSYEQYF.